This TCR beta chain was identified during a study of shared clonotypes between healthy human individuals. Whole-study findings and limits: Measured sharing among donors was expected to vary with sequencing depth. Some clonotypes were shared by all four sorted-subset donors, while others were not shared. The non-shared ones had lower generation probabilities than the shared ones.

Study donors comprised healthy, HIV-negative adults devoid of recent acute infection or vaccination. Only in-frame clones appear in the TCRdb table, and some are missing; sequencing was by immunoSEQ multiplex PCR. The table records 550,000 to 850,000 clones, just under 75% of them present only once. Turning to this clone: The antigen is unknown.

The sample taken for sequencing was memory CD4+ T cells sorted from blood. Subset defined: CD45RA-negative fraction. The clonotype was recovered from a woman between 25 and 40 years old in good health.

CDR3 protein: CASSIRLWAEQYF. CDR3 nucleotides: TGTGCCAGTAGTATAAGGTTGTGGGCTGAGCAGTACTTC. This chain joins TRBV19 and TRBJ2-7; unclear D gene. From germline, CDR1 is LNHDA and CDR2 SQIVND (reference sequence). Trimming took off 2 bases at V and 7 bases at J, with 12 bases between the two ends. The CDR3 contains 13 residues.